This T cell receptor beta chain came from a study (dated by TCRdb to between 2014 and 2017). Regarding the complete study: The study set out to test whether tumor-infiltrating Tregs in breast cancer get recruited from blood Tregs or are instead converted in situ from other CD4+ T cell subsets. Points the paper makes about the study in general: The greatest overlap of tumor-infiltrating Treg TCR alpha and beta sequences was with tumor naive CD4+ T cells, followed next by blood naive CD4+ T cells. Tumor memory CD4+ T cell TCR gene usage was found to cluster with blood and lymph node memory CD4+ cells and with lymph node naive CD4+ cells. The larger-cohort validation was restricted to a single TCR beta V-J rearrangement rather than whole repertoires.

This clonotype was counted between two and nine times. The antigen it binds to is not known. No much larger clone exists at a distance of one base, and base qualities are not known. Measured from the cysteine to the phenylalanine, the CDR3 is 12 residues long. The kept DNA is CDR3 alone, 36 bases in frame from the first base. V and J are truncated by 7 bases and 2 bases respectively, leaving an intervening sequence of 6 bases. The germline V gene encodes CDR1 MDHEN and CDR2 SYDVKM. Full-length TCR variable regions were amplified by 5' RACE PCR using constant-region reverse primers, and then by semi-nested PCR using Nested Universal Primer A. The ReliaPrep RNA Cell Miniprep System was used to extract total RNA, which was then reverse transcribed into 5'RACE-ready cDNA with the SMARTer RACE 5'/3' Kit. Multiplex adaptors were used to barcode the full-length TCR alpha and beta libraries, which were then sequenced on an Illumina MiSeq. Regarding the original processing steps: For each of nine subset-tissue groups, sequencing data from the five patients were combined, and the groups were compared by unsupervised clustering of TCR gene usage. The Morisita-Horn index was used to calculate repertoire similarity, with shared sequences weighted by how much each contributed to each repertoire. The public reads were quality trimmed at Q25 with fastp and then assembled into clones with MiXCR by TCRdb, keeping productive beta chains. When rows share a CDR3 protein, they turn into one entry using the most common DNA and genes. What appears here as the V and J calls and clone size reflects TCRdb's work, not the paper's. Here the sample has about 53,000 distinct CDR3 sequences; more than 20% occur a single time. Jointly, the top ten make up about 3% of the sample.

The Miltenyi Naive CD4+ T Cell Isolation kit was used to purify naive CD4+ T cells, and Tregs were depleted with CD25 microbeads. Tregs, naive and memory CD4+ T cells from tumor, blood and ipsilateral draining lymph nodes of five or six breast cancer patients underwent full-length TCR alpha and beta sequencing. Tumor tissue and lymph nodes from ipsilateral axillary dissection were perfused with PBS, minced and digested with collagenase I and hyaluronidase. Sorted cell populations were confirmed by FACS to exceed 90% purity. The sequence is built from TRBV28 and TRBJ1-5, with an unclear D gene assignment. Input material: tumor-infiltrating naive CD4+ T cells sorted from the breast tumor. Taken with the paper, the label for cell subset or site translates to: naive CD4+ T cells, CD4+CD45RA+CD25-. This TCR came from a female donor with breast cancer. The DNA sequence is as follows: TGTGCCAGCACTTGGGGCAATCAGCCCCAGCATTTT. Its protein product is CASTWGNQPQHF.